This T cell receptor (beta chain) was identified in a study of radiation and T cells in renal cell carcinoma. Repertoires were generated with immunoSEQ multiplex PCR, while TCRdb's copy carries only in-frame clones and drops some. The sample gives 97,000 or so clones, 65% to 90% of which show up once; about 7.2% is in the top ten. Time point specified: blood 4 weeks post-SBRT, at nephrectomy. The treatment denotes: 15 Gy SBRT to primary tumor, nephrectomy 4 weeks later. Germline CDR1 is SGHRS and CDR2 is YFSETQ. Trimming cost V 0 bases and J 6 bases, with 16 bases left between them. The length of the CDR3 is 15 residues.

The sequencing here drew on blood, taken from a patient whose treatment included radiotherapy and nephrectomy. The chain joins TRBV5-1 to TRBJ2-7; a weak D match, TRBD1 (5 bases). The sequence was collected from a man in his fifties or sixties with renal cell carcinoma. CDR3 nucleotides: TGCGCCAGCAGCTTGGGTCAAGGGGCGCACAGCGAGCAGTACTTC. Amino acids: CASSLGQGAHSEQYF.